What follows is one T cell receptor beta chain and its context. No antigen is known for it. The data were taken from a study of cytomegalovirus exposure and HLA in healthy donors. Study outcomes and limitations: As was reported, the HLA-A and HLA-B alleles of most subjects were accurately predicted from TCR beta sequences. In a later analysis, several top co-occurrence clusters appeared linked to parvovirus B19, influenza, CMV and Epstein-Barr virus.

The PCR ran on 60 Vbeta and 13 Jbeta primers. Method: immunoSEQ multiplex PCR; TCRdb's copy keeps in-frame clones and lacks some. Of under 200,000 clones listed, 80% to 85% were seen once; the top ten hold less than 2%. The germline gives CDR1 LGHNA, CDR2 YSLEER. Trimming left V 2 bases short and J 2 bases short, with 11 bases between. The CDR3 runs to 15 residues. Sequencing was carried out using PBMCs. The receptor was derived from a woman aged 18 to 35 in good health and CMV-seronegative. The chain recombines TRBV4-3 with TRBJ2-3; D ambiguous. The CDR3 DNA reads TGCGCCAGCAGCCAAAACGACAAGGTCACAGATACGCAGTATTTT. Residues: CASSQNDKVTDTQYF.